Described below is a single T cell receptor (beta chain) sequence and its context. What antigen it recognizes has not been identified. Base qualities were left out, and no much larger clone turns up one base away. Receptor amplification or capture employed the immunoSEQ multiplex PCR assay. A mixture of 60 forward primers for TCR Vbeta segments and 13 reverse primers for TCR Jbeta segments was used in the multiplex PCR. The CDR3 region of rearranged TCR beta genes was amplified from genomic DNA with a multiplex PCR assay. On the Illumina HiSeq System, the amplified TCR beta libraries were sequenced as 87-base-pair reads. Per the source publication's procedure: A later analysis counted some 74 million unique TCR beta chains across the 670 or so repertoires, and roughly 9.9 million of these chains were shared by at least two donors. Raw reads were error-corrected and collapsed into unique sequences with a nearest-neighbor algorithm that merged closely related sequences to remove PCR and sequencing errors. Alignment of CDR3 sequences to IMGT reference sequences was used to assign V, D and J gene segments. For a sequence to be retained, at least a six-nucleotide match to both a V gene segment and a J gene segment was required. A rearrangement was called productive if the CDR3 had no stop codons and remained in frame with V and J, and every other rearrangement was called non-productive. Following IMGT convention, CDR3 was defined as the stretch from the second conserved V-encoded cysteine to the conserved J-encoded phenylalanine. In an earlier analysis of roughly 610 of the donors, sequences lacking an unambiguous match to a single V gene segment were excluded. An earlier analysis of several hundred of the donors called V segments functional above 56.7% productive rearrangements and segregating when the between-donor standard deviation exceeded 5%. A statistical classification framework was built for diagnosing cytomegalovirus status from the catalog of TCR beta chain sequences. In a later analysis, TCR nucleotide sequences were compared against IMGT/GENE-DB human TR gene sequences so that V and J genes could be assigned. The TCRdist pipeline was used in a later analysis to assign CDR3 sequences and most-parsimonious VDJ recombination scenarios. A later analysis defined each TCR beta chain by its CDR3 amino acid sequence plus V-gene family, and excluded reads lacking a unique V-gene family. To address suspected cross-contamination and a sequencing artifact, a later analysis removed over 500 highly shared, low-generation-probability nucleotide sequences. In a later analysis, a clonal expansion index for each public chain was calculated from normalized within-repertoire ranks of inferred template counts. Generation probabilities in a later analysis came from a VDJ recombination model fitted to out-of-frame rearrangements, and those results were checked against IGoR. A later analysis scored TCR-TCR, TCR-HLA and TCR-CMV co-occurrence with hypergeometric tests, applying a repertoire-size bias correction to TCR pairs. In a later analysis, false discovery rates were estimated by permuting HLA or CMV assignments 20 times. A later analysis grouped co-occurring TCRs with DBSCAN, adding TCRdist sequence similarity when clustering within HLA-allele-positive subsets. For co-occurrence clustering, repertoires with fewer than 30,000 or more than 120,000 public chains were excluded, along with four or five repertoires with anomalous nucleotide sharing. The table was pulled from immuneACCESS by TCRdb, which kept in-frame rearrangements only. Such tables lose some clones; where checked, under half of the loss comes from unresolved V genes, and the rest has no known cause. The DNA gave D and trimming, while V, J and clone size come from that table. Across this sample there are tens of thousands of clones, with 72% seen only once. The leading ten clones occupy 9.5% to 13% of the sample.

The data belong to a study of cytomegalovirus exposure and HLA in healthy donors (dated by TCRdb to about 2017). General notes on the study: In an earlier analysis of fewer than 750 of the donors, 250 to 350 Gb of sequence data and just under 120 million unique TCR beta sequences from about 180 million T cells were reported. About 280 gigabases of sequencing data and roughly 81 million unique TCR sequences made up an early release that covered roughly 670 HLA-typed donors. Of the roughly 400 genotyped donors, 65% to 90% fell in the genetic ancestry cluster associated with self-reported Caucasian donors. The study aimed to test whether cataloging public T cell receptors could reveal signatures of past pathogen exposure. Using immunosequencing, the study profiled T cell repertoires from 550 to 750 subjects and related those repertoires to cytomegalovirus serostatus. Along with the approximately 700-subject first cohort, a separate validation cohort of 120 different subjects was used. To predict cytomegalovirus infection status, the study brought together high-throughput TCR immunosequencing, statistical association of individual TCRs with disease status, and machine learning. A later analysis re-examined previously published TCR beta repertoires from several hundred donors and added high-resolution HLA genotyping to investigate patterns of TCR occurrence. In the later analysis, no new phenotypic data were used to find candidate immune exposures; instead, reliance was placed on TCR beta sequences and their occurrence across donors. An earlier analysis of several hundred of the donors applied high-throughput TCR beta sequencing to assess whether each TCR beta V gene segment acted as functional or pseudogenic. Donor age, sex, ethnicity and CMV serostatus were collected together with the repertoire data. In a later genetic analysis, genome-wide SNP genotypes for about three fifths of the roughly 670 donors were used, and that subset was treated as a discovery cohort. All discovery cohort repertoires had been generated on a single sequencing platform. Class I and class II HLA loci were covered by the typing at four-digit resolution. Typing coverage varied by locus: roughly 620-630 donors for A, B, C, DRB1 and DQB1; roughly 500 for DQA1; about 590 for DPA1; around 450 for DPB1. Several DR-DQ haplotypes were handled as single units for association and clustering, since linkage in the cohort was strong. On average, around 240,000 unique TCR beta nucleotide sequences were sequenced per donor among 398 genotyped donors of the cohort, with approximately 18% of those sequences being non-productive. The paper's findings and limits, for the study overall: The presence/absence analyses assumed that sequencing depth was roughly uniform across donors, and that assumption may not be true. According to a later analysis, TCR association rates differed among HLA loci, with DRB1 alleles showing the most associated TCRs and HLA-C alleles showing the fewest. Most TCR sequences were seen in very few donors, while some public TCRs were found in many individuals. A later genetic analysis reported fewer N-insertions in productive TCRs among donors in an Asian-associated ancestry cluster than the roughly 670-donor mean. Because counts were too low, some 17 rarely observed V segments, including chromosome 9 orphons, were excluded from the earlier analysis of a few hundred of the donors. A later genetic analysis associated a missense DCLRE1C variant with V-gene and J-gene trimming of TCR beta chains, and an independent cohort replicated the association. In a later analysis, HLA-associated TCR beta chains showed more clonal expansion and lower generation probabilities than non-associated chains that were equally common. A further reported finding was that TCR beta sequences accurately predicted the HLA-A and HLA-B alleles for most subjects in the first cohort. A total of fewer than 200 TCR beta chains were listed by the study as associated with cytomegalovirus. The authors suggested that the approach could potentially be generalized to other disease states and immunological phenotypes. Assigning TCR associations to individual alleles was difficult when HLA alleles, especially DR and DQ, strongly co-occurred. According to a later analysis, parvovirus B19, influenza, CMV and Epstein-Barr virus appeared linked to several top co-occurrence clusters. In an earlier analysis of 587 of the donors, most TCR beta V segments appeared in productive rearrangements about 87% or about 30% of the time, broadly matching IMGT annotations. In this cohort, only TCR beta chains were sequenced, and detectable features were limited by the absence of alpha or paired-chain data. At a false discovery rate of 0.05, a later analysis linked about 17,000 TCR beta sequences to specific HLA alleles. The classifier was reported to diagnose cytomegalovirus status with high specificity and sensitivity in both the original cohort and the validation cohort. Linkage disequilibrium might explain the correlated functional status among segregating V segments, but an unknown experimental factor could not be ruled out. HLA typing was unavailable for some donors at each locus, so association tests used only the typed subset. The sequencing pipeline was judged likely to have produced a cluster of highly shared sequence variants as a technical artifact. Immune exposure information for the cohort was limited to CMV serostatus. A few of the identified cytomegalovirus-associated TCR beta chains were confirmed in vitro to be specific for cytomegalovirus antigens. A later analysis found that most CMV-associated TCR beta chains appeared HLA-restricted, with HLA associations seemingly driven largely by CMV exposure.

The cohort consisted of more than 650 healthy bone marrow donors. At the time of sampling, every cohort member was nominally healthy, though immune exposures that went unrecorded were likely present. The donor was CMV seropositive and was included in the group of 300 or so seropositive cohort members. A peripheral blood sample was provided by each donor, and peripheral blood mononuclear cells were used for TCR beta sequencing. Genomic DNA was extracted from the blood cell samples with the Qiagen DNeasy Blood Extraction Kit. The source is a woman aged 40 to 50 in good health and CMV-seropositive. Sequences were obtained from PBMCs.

The nucleotides read TGTGCCAGCAGCCCCCGCGGGGGGGCAGGGGATTACGAGCAGTACTTC. It translates as CASSPRGGAGDYEQYF. In this chain, TRBV11-3 is recombined with TRBJ2-7; TRBD2 agrees with 9 junctional bases. As encoded in the germline V gene, CDR1 is SGHNT while CDR2 is YENEEA. The CDR3 spans 16 residues, from the cysteine through the phenylalanine. Only the CDR3 region is kept as DNA, spanning 48 bases read in frame from base 1. From V the trimming removes 5 bases and from J it removes 4 bases, while the gene matches leave 12 bases of the junction unaccounted for.